This entry features one T cell receptor (beta chain) sequence. This CDR3 is built from 17 residues. Germline CDR1 reads MNHEY; CDR2 reads SVGAGI. V lost 0 bases to trimming and J lost 4 bases; unmatched junction nucleotides: 7. For TCRbeta, the library was prepared with unique molecular identifiers. TCRdb ran MiXCR on the PCR reads and lists one entry per CDR3 protein. The table records a few hundred thousand distinct CDR3 sequences, 15% to 20% of them present only once. This entry belongs to a study of T-cell reconstitution after alpha-beta-depleted transplantation in children. The rearrangement uses TRBV6-5 and TRBJ2-3; 10 bases are shared with TRBD2. This clonotype originated in a human donor who donated a stem cell graft to a child with acute lymphoblastic leukemia. The material was PBMCs from the stem cell graft donor, obtained from the stem cell graft. The CDR3 DNA follows: TGTGCCAGCAGTTACTCGATTATAGCGGGAGGATCAGATACGCAGTATTTT. Its translation: CASSYSIIAGGSDTQYF.